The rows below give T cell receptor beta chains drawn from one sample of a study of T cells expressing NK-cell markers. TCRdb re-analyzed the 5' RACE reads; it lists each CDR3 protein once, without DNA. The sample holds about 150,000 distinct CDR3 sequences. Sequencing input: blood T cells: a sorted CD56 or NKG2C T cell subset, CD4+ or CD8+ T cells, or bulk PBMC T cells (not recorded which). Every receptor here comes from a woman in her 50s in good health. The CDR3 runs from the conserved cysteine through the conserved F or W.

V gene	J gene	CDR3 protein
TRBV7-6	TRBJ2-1	CASSSLAGVFENEQFF
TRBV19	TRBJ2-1	CASSGGGLYNEQFF
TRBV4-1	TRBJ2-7	CASSQADVYEQYF
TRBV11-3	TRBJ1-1	CASTSGPNTEAFF
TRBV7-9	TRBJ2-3	CASSSDAGTDDTDTQYF
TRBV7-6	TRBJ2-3	CASSPTTSGTDTQYF
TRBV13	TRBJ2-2	CASKQENTGELFF
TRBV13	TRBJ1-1	CASSNLQGGITEAFF
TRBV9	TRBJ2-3	CASSVEQGEADTQYF
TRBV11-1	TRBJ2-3	CASSPGTGDTDTQYF
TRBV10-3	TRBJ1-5	CAISEGQYDQPQHF
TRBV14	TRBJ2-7	CASSSRDTWDSSYEQYF
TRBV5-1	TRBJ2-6	CASSLAGTASSGANVLTF
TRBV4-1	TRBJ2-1	CASSQVSPSPNEQFF
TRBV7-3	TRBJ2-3	CASSAGVAGTDTQYF
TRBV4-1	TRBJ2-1	CASSPGTSLEQFF
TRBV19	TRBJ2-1	CASSPRGRALYNEQFF
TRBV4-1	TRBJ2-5	CASSQETVLAQETQYF
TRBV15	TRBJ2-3	CATSRLQSTDTQYF
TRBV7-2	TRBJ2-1	CASSLGYSPEQFF
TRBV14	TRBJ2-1	CASSQDFLGTSGRANNEQFF
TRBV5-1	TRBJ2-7	CASSQGQGVEQYF
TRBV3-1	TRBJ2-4	CASSQVSVAKNIQYF
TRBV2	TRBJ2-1	CASRSQTGIYNEQFF
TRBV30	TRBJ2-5	CAWSAGQGDETQYF
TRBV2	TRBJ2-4	CASSDPPNAKNIQYF
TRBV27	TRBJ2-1	CASSPTVDLNNEQFF
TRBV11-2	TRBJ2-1	CASSLGFGSYNEQFF
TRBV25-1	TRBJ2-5	CASTGPKETQYF
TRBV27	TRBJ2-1	CASSPGLAYEQFF
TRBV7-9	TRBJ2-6	CASSGQGSGANVLTF
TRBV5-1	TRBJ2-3	CASSLSVFELTDTQYF
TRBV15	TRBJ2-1	CATSKRLAEAWAFYNEQFF
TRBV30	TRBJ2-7	CAWSINRGDEQYF
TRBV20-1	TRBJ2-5	CSARSPGTSKETQYF
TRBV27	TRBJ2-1	CASSPRTAWGQFF
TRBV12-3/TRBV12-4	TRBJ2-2	CAWGEFTGELFF